These 12 T cell receptor beta chains were all obtained from the same sample, sequenced in a study of breast tumors, draining lymph nodes, adjacent tissues. Each CDR3 protein gets one entry after TCRdb re-called the multiplex PCR reads with MiXCR. The table includes about 140,000 distinct CDR3 sequences, around a third detected once. The lymph nodes were axillary draining lymph nodes from breast cancer patients. The sample comprised axillary lymph node tissue. The source is a female donor with breast cancer. Some clones in this sample may be carry-over from other donors' samples.

For this clonotype: The CDR3 end shows no conserved phenylalanine or tryptophan, and so a read error is likely. It is unclear where the CDR3 begins or ends on the DNA, so no DNA is shown, and the CDR3 is as TCRdb lists it. The genes are TRBV6-6 and TRBJ2-6. The CDR3 is 8 residues long, counting both termini. The germline V gene encodes CDR1 MNHNY and CDR2 SVGAGI (reference sequence). CDR3 loop: CASSYTSS.

This clonotype was detected many times. This chain links TRBV6-6 with TRBJ1-6; 8 bases agree with TRBD1. Trimming took 5 bases from V and 7 from J; bases not matched to a gene: 4. This CDR3 contains 14 residues. In germline, CDR1 is MNHNY, CDR2 SVGAGI (reference sequence). CDR3 residues: CASSTRGRNSPLHF. CDR3 in DNA: TGTGCCAGCAGTACCAGGGGGCGGAATTCACCCCTCCACTTT.

This clonotype was detected many times. The CDR3 DNA sequence: TGTGCCAGCAGTGGTTCCGGGCGCTATGGCTACACCTTC. It is translated as CASSGSGRYGYTF. The V and J genes are TRBV6-1 and TRBJ1-2; no reliable D call. Trimming took 4 bases from V and 4 from J, leaving 10 bases between them. Germline V gene sequence: CDR1 MNHNS, CDR2 SASEGT. The CDR3 is 13 amino acids.

The sample holds many counts of this clonotype. The chain is built from TRBV3-1 and TRBJ2-6; D ambiguous. This CDR3 has 15 residues. The germline gives CDR1 LGHDT, CDR2 YNNKEL (reference sequence). Deletions cut 3 bases from V and 0 bases from J, with 6 bases between. CDR3 protein: CASSHALSGANVLTF. For the CDR3, the DNA is TGTGCCAGCAGCCATGCCCTCTCTGGGGCCAACGTCCTGACTTTC.

This clonotype came up many times. J is TRBJ1-2 and V is TRBV6-5, with TRBD1 matching 9 bases. V gave up 5 bases and J gave up 8 bases; unmatched junction bases: 12. The CDR3 contains 15 residues. Germline CDR1 MNHEY, CDR2 SVGAGI. The chain's CDR3 is CASSPPGTGFEGYTF. DNA for the CDR3: TGTGCCAGCAGTCCCCCCGGGACAGGGTTTGAGGGCTACACCTTC.

The V call is TRBV6-5, the J call TRBJ1-1; tentative D call: TRBD1 (6 bases). The V gene's germline CDR1 is MNHEY and CDR2 SVGAGI. With 6 bases removed from V and 1 base from J, the gap between germline ends came to 15 bases. The CDR3 totals 15 residues. CDR3 region: CASSTHQGWNTEAFF. CDR3 DNA: TGTGCCAGCAGCACCCATCAGGGGTGGAACACTGAAGCTTTCTTT.

This clonotype was detected a few times. This chain uses TRBV5-5 with TRBJ1-1, with D possibly TRBD1 on 6 matching bases. Germline V gene data show CDR1 as SGHKS and CDR2 as YYEKEE (reference sequence). The V end lost 0 bases, the J end lost 1 base, and 10 bases lay between the germline ends. The CDR3 sequence is 15 residues long. CDR3 coding DNA: TGTGCCAGCAGCTTGGATGGACAGCCGAACACTGAAGCTTTCTTT. Protein product: CASSLDGQPNTEAFF.

The rearrangement links TRBV5-6 to TRBJ2-7; D is possibly TRBD1 (6 bases). CDR1 is SGHDT, CDR2 YYEEEE, per germline. The CDR3 consists of 17 residues. V was shortened by 5 bases and J by 1 base, with 22 bases between the two germline ends. CDR3 region: CASSSVRDRLSSYEQYF. In DNA, the CDR3 is TGTGCCAGCAGTTCGGTAAGAGACAGGCTCTCGTCCTACGAGCAGTACTTC.

The V gene is TRBV18, the J gene TRBJ1-2; 9 bases line up with TRBD1. This CDR3 has 15 residues. The germline gives CDR1 KGHSH, CDR2 LQKENI. V lost 3 bases, J lost 3 bases, and 5 bases stayed unmatched. The CDR3 reads CASSPGQGSDYGYTF. CDR3 nucleotide sequence: TGTGCCAGCTCACCGGGACAGGGCTCGGACTATGGCTACACCTTC. Full variable domain (missing parts from reference TRBV18 and TRBJ1-2): NAGVMQNPRHLVRRRGQEARLRCSPMKGHSHVYWYRQLPEEGLKFMVYLQKENIIDESGMPKERFSAEFPKEGPSILRIQQVVRGDSAAYFCASSPGQGSDYGYTFGSGTRLTVV.

The chain joins TRBV20-1 to TRBJ1-3; no definite D call. The V end lost 1 base, the J end lost 1 base, and 5 bases lay between the germline ends. The CDR3 totals 13 residues. Germline CDR1 DFQATT, CDR2 SNEGSKA (reference sequence). The CDR3 DNA is TGCAGTGCTAGAGCGGGATCTGGAAACACCATATATTTT. Encoded protein: CSARAGSGNTIYF.

The chain uses TRBV29-1 and TRBJ2-1; 9 bases align to TRBD1. V was clipped by 6 bases and J by 7 bases; unmatched bases: 10. In germline, CDR1 is SQVTM, CDR2 ANQGSEA. This CDR3 is 14 amino acids long. The CDR3 region is CSVTGTGMGNEQFF. The CDR3 bases are TGCAGCGTCACCGGGACAGGGATGGGTAATGAGCAGTTCTTC.

CDR3 sequence reads: CSASRLGRAFF. CDR3 nucleotide sequence: TGCAGTGCTAGCCGACTGGGGAGAGCTTTCTTT. This chain connects TRBV20-1 to TRBJ1-1, with no clear D. Trimming cost V 3 bases and J 10 bases, with 12 bases left between them. The CDR3 consists of 11 residues. The germline V gene has CDR1 DFQATT and CDR2 SNEGSKA (reference sequence).